This T cell receptor (beta chain) was observed in a study of T cells expressing NK-cell markers. Germline V CDR1 and CDR2: MNHNY, SVGAGI (reference sequence). This CDR3 contains 13 residues. A 5'RACE template switching approach incorporating UMIs was used to make TCR beta cDNA. TCRdb reprocessed the 5' RACE reads; each CDR3 protein has one entry and no DNA is given. The sample table includes 250,000 to 300,000 distinct CDR3 sequences. The clonotype originates from a man aged 18 to 29 in good health. The sample taken for sequencing was blood T cells: a sorted CD56 or NKG2C T cell subset, CD4+ or CD8+ T cells, or bulk PBMC T cells (not recorded which). The gene calls are TRBV6-6 and TRBJ2-1; absent DNA, TCRdb's TRBD2 call cannot be checked. The CDR3 reads CASRLQGQREQFF.